The TCR beta chain described here comes from a study of naive and memory T cell subsets. Points from the study as a whole: Findings for naive and memory subsets could not be checked against ground truth.

The beta constant-region primer was an equimolar mix of two oligonucleotides covering TRBC1 and TRBC2. Four rounds of PCR amplified the ligated cDNA using nested alpha and beta constant-region primers plus SP2. TCRdb passed the UMI-ligation and nested PCR reads through MiXCR, listing each CDR3 protein once. The sample includes 89,000 or so distinct CDR3 sequences, around 13% of them seen just once. This CDR3 contains 15 residues. J gave up 7 bases and V 0 bases, and 6 bases lay outside the gene matches. In germline, CDR1 is SGHDT, CDR2 YYEEEE. The sample holds many counts of this clonotype. As yet, its antigen is unknown.

This clonotype originated in a human donor in good health. Sequenced input: central memory CD4+ T cells from blood. The chain carries TRBV5-6 and TRBJ2-1; TRBD1 agrees at 8 bases. CDR3 bases: TGTGCCAGCAGCTTGGAGGTGACAGGGGCAAATGAGCAGTTCTTC. Its translation: CASSLEVTGANEQFF.